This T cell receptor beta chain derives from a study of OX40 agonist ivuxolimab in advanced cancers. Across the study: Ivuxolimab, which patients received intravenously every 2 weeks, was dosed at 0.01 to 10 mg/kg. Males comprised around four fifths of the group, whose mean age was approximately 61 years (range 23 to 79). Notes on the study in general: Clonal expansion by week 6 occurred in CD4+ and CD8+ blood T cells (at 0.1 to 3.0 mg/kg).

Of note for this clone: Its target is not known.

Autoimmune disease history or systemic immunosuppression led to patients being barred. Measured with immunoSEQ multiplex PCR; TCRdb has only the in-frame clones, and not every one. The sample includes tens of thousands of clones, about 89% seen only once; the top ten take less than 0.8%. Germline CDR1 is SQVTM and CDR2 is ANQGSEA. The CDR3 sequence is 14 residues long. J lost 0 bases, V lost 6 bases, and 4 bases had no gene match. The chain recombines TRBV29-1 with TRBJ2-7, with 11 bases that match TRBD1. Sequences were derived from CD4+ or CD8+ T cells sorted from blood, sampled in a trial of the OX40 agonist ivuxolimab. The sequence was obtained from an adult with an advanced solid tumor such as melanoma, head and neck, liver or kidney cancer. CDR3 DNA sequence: TGCAGCGTCGGGACAGGGGGGAGCTCCTACGAGCAGTACTTC. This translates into CSVGTGGSSYEQYF.